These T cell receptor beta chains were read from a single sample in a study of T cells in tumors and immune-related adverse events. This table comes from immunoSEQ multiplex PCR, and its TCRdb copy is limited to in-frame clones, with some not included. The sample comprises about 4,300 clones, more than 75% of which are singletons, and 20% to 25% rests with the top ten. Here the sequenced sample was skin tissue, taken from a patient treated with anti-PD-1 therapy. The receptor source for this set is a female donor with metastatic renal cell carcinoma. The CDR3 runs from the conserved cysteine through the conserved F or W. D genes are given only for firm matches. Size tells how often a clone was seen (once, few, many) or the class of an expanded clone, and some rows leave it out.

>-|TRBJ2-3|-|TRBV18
CASSPPVGVSDTQYF
TGTGCCAGCTCACCCCCTGTAGGAGTATCAGATACGCAGTATTTT
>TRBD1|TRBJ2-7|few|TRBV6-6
CASSRGQGHEQYF
TGTGCCAGCAGCCGGGGACAGGGCCACGAGCAGTACTTC
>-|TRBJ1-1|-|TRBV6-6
CASRSMSTEAFF
TGTGCCAGCAGGAGCATGAGCACTGAAGCTTTCTTT
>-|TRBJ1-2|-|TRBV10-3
CANSPERAGSGYTF
TGTGCCAACAGCCCTGAGAGGGCAGGGAGCGGCTACACCTTC
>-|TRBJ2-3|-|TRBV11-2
CASSHNSGRGTSDAQYF
TGTGCCAGCAGTCACAATTCCGGGAGAGGGACATCGGATGCGCAGTATTTT
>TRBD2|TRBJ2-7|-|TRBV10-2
CASSEPRLAFEQYF
TGCGCCAGCAGTGAGCCGAGACTAGCATTCGAGCAGTACTTC
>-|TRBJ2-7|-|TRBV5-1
CASSLGQPSYEQYF
TGCGCCAGCAGCTTGGGTCAGCCCTCCTACGAGCAGTACTTC
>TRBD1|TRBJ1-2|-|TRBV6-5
CASSYLDRGLGYTF
TGTGCCAGCAGTTACCTCGACAGGGGGCTCGGCTACACCTTC
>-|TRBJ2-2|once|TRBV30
CAWSVDATGELFF
TGTGCCTGGAGTGTAGACGCAACCGGGGAGCTGTTTTTT
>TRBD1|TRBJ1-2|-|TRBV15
CATSRVRGQGDYGYTF
TGTGCCACCAGCAGAGTCAGGGGGCAAGGTGACTATGGCTACACCTTC
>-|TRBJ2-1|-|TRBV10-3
CAINRLGGKDEQFF
TGTGCCATCAACCGTCTGGGGGGAAAGGATGAGCAGTTCTTC
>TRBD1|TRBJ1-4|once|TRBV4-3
CASSLGQGEANEKLFF
TGCGCCAGCAGCCTAGGACAGGGGGAGGCTAATGAAAAACTGTTTTTT
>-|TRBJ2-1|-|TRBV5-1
CASSLGREFEQFF
TGCGCCAGCAGCTTGGGCAGGGAATTTGAGCAGTTCTTC
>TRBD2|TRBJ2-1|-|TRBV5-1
CASRAGTSGVDEQFF
TGCGCCAGCAGGGCGGGGACTAGCGGGGTGGATGAGCAGTTCTTC
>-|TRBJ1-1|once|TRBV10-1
CASIRTWGTEAFF
TGCGCCAGCATCAGGACCTGGGGCACTGAAGCTTTCTTT
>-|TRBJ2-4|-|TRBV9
CASSANQNIQYF
TGTGCCAGCAGCGCGAACCAAAACATTCAGTACTTC
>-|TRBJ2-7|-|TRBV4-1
CASSRQTGDHYEQYF
TGCGCCAGCAGCCGCCAAACAGGAGACCACTACGAGCAGTACTTT
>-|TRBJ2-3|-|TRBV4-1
CASSHGLFRGAGTDTQYF
TGCGCCAGCAGCCACGGCCTCTTCCGGGGGGCGGGCACAGATACGCAGTATTTT